This T cell receptor (beta chain) is from a study of T-cell reconstitution after alpha-beta-depleted transplantation in children. Per the germline V gene, CDR1 is MNHEY and CDR2 is SMNVEV (reference sequence). This CDR3 spans 16 amino acids. V lost 5 bases to trimming and J lost 2 bases; unmatched junction nucleotides: 11. The library targeted TCRbeta and was prepared with unique molecular identifiers. In TCRdb, the PCR reads were re-called with MiXCR into one record per CDR3 protein. The sample includes about 460,000 distinct CDR3 sequences, under 15% of them seen just once. The specimen comprised PBMCs from the stem cell graft donor, sampled from the stem cell graft. The receptor was isolated from a human donor who donated a stem cell graft to a child with combined immunodeficiency. The chain couples TRBV27 to TRBJ2-7, with TRBD2 identical over 8 bases. CDR3 DNA: TGTGCCAGCAGTACCCTACGGGGGGGCAGAACCTACGAGCAGTACTTC. Translated, it gives CASSTLRGGRTYEQYF.